The 10 T cell receptor beta chains in this list originate from one sample, sequenced in a study of T cells in Graves' hyperthyroidism and ophthalmopathy. Amplified TCR beta CDR3 regions came from RNA transcripts. A set of HTBI primers served as the primers for a first-round RT-PCR of the TCR CDR3. TCRdb analysed the multiplex PCR reads with MiXCR anew, one entry per CDR3 protein. The sample carries about 380,000 distinct CDR3 sequences, roughly 14% recorded once. The sequencing sample was made of blood. These receptor sequences come from a woman in her sixties or seventies with Graves' hyperthyroidism.

The chain carries TRBV7-9 and TRBJ1-4, with TRBD1 as a possible D gene (5 bases). V was shortened by 5 bases and J by 8 bases, with 18 bases between the two germline ends. CDR1 and CDR2 (germline): SEHNR, FQNEAQ (reference sequence). This CDR3 comprises 15 residues. The CDR3, as DNA: TGTGCCAGCAGCCCCCTCCGGGACCGGCGCGAAAAACTGTTTTTT. This codes for CASSPLRDRREKLFF.

This clonotype was counted ten times or more. The chain joins TRBV27 to TRBJ2-7, with a possible D match to TRBD1 (6 bases). Trimming cost V 6 bases and J 0 bases, with 15 bases left between them. Per the germline V gene, CDR1 is MNHEY and CDR2 is SMNVEV (reference sequence). The CDR3 consists of 15 residues. The CDR3 loop is CASRLTGTTSYEQYF. The DNA of the CDR3 is TGTGCCAGCAGACTCACAGGGACAACCTCCTACGAGCAGTACTTC.

The J gene is TRBJ2-2, the V gene TRBV2; 12 nucleotides match TRBD2. After removal of 6 bases from V and 7 bases from J, the junction contained 9 bases not matched to a gene. This CDR3 is built from 16 residues. Germline V lookup: CDR1 SNHLY, CDR2 FYNNEI. CDR3 residues: CASSKLAGGSIGELFF. The CDR3 DNA reads as TGTGCCAGCAGCAAACTAGCGGGAGGTTCCATCGGGGAGCTGTTTTTT.

The V call is TRBV5-1, the J call TRBJ2-1; TRBD2 might be the D (6 bases). CDR1 and CDR2 (germline): SGHRS, YFSETQ. V lost 0 bases and J lost 8, with 12 bases in between. The CDR3 loop spans 14 amino acids. The CDR3 is CASSLAGEFDEQFF. CDR3 nucleotides: TGCGCCAGCAGCTTGGCGGGAGAGTTCGATGAGCAGTTCTTC.

V is TRBV10-3 and J is TRBJ2-2; 10 bases agree with TRBD2. V was clipped by 7 bases and J by 7 bases; unmatched bases: 6. CDR3 size: 14 residues. The germline V gene has CDR1 ENHRY and CDR2 SYGVKD. CDR3 DNA: TGTGCCATCAAGCGGCTAGCGGGAGACGGGGAGCTGTTTTTT. Encoded protein: CAIKRLAGDGELFF.

This rearrangement joins TRBV4-1 to TRBJ2-7; 9 nucleotides line up with TRBD2. The V and J ends lost 2 bases and 2 bases, in that order; junction bases with no gene match: 4. Germline V gene data show CDR1 as MGHRA and CDR2 as YSYEKL. This CDR3 has 15 amino acids. CDR3 residues: CASSQYPSGTYEQYF. CDR3 sequence (DNA): TGCGCCAGCAGCCAATATCCTAGCGGGACCTACGAGCAGTACTTC.

This clonotype has a count of ten or more. The J gene is TRBJ1-1, the V gene TRBV2, with TRBD1 matching 10 bases. The CDR3 is made up of 15 amino acids. Trimming took 8 bases from V and 0 from J; bases not matched to a gene: 6. Germline V gives CDR1 SNHLY, CDR2 FYNNEI. The chain's CDR3 is CASHRDRGMNTEAFF. The CDR3 DNA is TGTGCCAGCCACCGGGACAGGGGCATGAACACTGAAGCTTTCTTT. The full variable domain, in which reference TRBV2 and TRBJ1-1 provide the parts outside the CDR3, is EPEVTQTPSHQVTQMGQEVILRCVPISNHLYFYWYRQILGQKVEFLVSFYNNEISEKSEIFDDQFSVERPDGSNFTLKIRSTKLEDSAMYFCASHRDRGMNTEAFFGQGTRLTVV.

The chain joins TRBV30 to TRBJ2-7; D possibly corresponds to TRBD1 (5 bases). The CDR3 is 13 residues long. Deletions cut 1 base from V and 7 bases from J, with 14 bases between. Germline CDR1 and CDR2: GTSNPN and SVGIG (reference sequence). CDR3 bases: TGTGCCTGGAGTGGGACAACGGCTAGGGAGCAGTACTTC. It codes for CAWSGTTAREQYF.

J is TRBJ2-5 and V is TRBV6-2 or TRBV6-3, with 7 nucleotides matching TRBD1. The CDR3 spans 15 residues. The J segment lost 5 bases and the V segment lost 2 bases, leaving 8 bases of the junction unmatched. The germline V gene encodes CDR1 MNHEY and CDR2 SVGEGT. CDR3 coding DNA: TGTGCCAGCAGTTACCTGGACAGGCCTAGGGAGACCCAGTACTTC. Residues: CASSYLDRPRETQYF.

There are a few counts of this clonotype. The J gene is TRBJ2-1, the V gene TRBV29-1; 9 nucleotides align to TRBD2. Trimming removed 7 bases from V and 9 bases from J; junction bases left unmatched: 10. The CDR3 extends over 13 amino acids. Germline-derived CDR1 and CDR2 are SQVTM and ANQGSEA. CDR3 loop: CSGGLAGITEQFF. The CDR3 coding sequence is TGCAGCGGGGGTCTAGCGGGAATTACTGAGCAGTTCTTC.